These 14 T cell receptor beta chains were sequenced from one sample in a study of OX40 agonist ivuxolimab in advanced cancers. Here immunoSEQ multiplex PCR was the method, and the copy in TCRdb shows in-frame clones only, minus some. The profile shows tens of thousands of clones, 70% to 90% of them singletons. This specimen consisted of CD4+ or CD8+ T cells sorted from blood, obtained in a trial of the OX40 agonist ivuxolimab. The receptor set was obtained from an adult with an advanced solid tumor such as melanoma, head and neck, liver or kidney cancer.

The chain is built from TRBV13 and TRBJ2-1; TRBD2 matches 13 bases. V lost 5 bases, J lost 7 bases, and 8 bases stayed unmatched. The CDR3 length is 16 residues. Germline V lookup: CDR1 PRHDT, CDR2 FYEKMQ (reference sequence). CDR3 in DNA: TGTGCCAGCAGCGCCCCCGGGACTAGCGGGGCTAATGAGCAGTTCTTC. This encodes CASSAPGTSGANEQFF.

The chain is built from TRBV29-1 and TRBJ2-2, with D tentatively TRBD2 (5 bases). CDR3 length: 14 amino acids. V lost 6 bases, J lost 0 bases, and 11 bases lay in between. CDR1 is SQVTM and CDR2 is ANQGSEA in the germline V gene. The CDR3 coding sequence is TGCAGCGTCCGCGGGCCAGCGAACACCGGGGAGCTGTTTTTT. Encoded protein: CSVRGPANTGELFF.

The V call is TRBV29-1, the J call TRBJ1-1; D is uncertain. Germline V CDR1 and CDR2: SQVTM, ANQGSEA. CDR3 size: 14 residues. Trimming cost V 6 bases and J 6 bases, with 20 bases left between them. CDR3: CSVLRGSLSPEAFF. In DNA form, the CDR3 reads TGCAGCGTCCTAAGAGGGTCCCTCTCCCCTGAAGCTTTCTTT.

The chain has TRBV2 and TRBJ2-5; D unresolved. The V end lost 5 bases, the J end lost 4 bases, and 14 bases lay between the germline ends. Per germline, CDR1 SNHLY and CDR2 FYNNEI. CDR3 length: 14 residues. CDR3 nucleotide sequence: TGTGCCAGCAGTTTAGACGGAACCCCAGAGACCCAGTACTTC. Protein sequence: CASSLDGTPETQYF.

This chain joins TRBV6-5 and TRBJ1-6; 9 bases agree with TRBD1. The V segment lost 5 bases and the J segment 9 bases; nucleotides outside the gene matches: 8. Germline lookup yields CDR1 MNHEY and CDR2 SVGAGI. CDR3 size: 15 residues. The CDR3 is CASSTTGGKGSPLHF. CDR3 sequence (DNA): TGTGCCAGCAGTACTACAGGGGGCAAGGGTTCACCCCTCCACTTT.

The V call is TRBV15, the J call TRBJ1-5; the D gene is possibly TRBD1 (5 bases). V lost 0 bases and J lost 6, with 21 bases in between. In germline, CDR1 is LNHNV, CDR2 YYDKDF (reference sequence). CDR3 length equals 18 residues. CDR3 amino acids: CATSRDSGLIVVRQPQHF. The CDR3 DNA reads as TGTGCCACCAGCAGAGATTCAGGGTTGATTGTAGTCCGTCAGCCCCAGCATTTT.

The chain joins TRBV6-5 to TRBJ2-5, with D hard to call. This CDR3 contains 15 residues. Germline CDR1 MNHEY, CDR2 SVGAGI. V was shortened by 0 bases and J by 5 bases, with 13 bases between the two germline ends. The DNA for the CDR3 is TGTGCCAGCAGTTACTCGAATCCAGGCCAGGAGACCCAGTACTTC. Translated, it gives CASSYSNPGQETQYF.

This sequence joins TRBV27 and TRBJ2-4, with 14 nucleotides matching TRBD2. The CDR3 runs 15 residues. V shed 7 bases and J 8 bases; nucleotides not matched to a gene: 7. The germline V gene has CDR1 MNHEY and CDR2 SMNVEV (reference sequence). The CDR3 DNA is TGTGCCAGCAAAACGACTAGCGGGGGGGAAGACATTCAGTACTTC. Residues: CASKTTSGGEDIQYF.

The chain couples TRBV7-6 to TRBJ1-1; D unclear. From germline, CDR1 is SGHVS and CDR2 FNYEAQ. V lost 4 bases to trimming and J lost 1 base, with 10 bases between them. This CDR3 region has 14 residues. This CDR3 is CASSSGRRNTEAFF. Here the CDR3 DNA reads TGTGCCAGCAGCTCGGGGAGGCGGAACACTGAAGCTTTCTTT.

The chain couples TRBV15 to TRBJ1-5; maybe TRBD1 (6 bases). CDR1 is LNHNV, CDR2 YYDKDF, per germline (reference sequence). The V end lost 4 bases, the J end lost 6 bases, and 16 bases lay between the germline ends. The CDR3 runs to 15 residues. The CDR3 DNA reads TGTGCCACCAGCATCGAACCACAGGGAGTTCAGCCCCAGCATTTT. Translating it yields CATSIEPQGVQPQHF.

This chain connects TRBV20-1 to TRBJ2-4; D could derive from TRBD1 or TRBD2 (5 bases each). The CDR3 runs to 11 residues. From germline, CDR1 is DFQATT and CDR2 SNEGSKA (reference sequence). The germline V and J ends were trimmed by 6 bases and 9 bases, with 12 bases remaining between them. The CDR3 nucleotides are TGCAGTGCCAGGGACGAACCCATTCAGTACTTC. Translation: CSARDEPIQYF.

This clone appeared once. V and J are TRBV19 and TRBJ2-4; TRBD1 aligns across 7 bases. There are 16 residues in the CDR3. V was pared by 10 bases and J by 0 bases, with 12 bases of the junction left unmatched. Germline V gene lookup returns CDR1 LNHDA and CDR2 SQIVND (reference sequence). This chain's CDR3 is CATGTAYREAKNIQYF. CDR3 DNA sequence: TGTGCCACCGGGACAGCCTACCGAGAAGCCAAAAACATTCAGTACTTC.

This clone occurred once. This chain joins TRBV5-1 and TRBJ2-2, with no clear D. There are 17 residues in the CDR3. V was clipped by 0 bases and J by 0 bases, with 12 bases between them. CDR1 SGHRS and CDR2 YFSETQ come from the germline V gene. The CDR3: CASSLAAADPNTGELFF. CDR3 in DNA: TGCGCCAGCAGCTTGGCTGCGGCTGATCCGAACACCGGGGAGCTGTTTTTT.

The rearrangement joins TRBV7-2 to TRBJ2-5; the D is unclear. CDR3 length equals 13 residues. Per the germline V gene, CDR1 is SGHTA and CDR2 is FQGNSA. Trimming cost V 5 bases and J 5 bases, with 12 bases left between them. The CDR3 spells CASSPWTGETQYF. CDR3 bases: TGTGCCAGCAGCCCATGGACCGGGGAGACCCAGTACTTC. The full variable domain, completed using reference TRBV7-2 and TRBJ2-5, is GAGVSQSPSNKVTEKGKDVELRCDPISGHTALYWYRQSLGQGLEFLIYFQGNSAPDKSGLPSDRFSAERTGGSVSTLTIQRTQQEDSAVYLCASSPWTGETQYFGPGTRLLVL.